This T cell receptor beta chain emerged from a study of response to subunit inactivated influenza vaccine. General study findings and limits: Authors suggested few new T cells are recruited by each seasonal influenza vaccination.

TCRdb re-called the RT-PCR reads with MiXCR, one entry per CDR3 protein. The table shows 590,000 or so distinct CDR3 sequences, with approximately 14% occurring only once. This CDR3 has 15 residues. Germline V gene data show CDR1 as SEHNR and CDR2 as FQNEAQ (reference sequence). Trimming removed 2 bases at V and 5 bases at J, with 15 bases between. The sample holds a few counts of this clonotype. Its antigen remains unidentified. The source of this sequence is a man between 50 and 59 years old who received an inactivated influenza vaccine. The source was PBMCs from blood, collected around two weeks before vaccination. The chain combines TRBV7-9 with TRBJ2-5; D may be TRBD2 (5 bases). The CDR3 bases are TGTGCCAGCAGCTTAAACGCCATTGGCGGGGAGACCCAGTACTTC. Encoded protein: CASSLNAIGGETQYF.